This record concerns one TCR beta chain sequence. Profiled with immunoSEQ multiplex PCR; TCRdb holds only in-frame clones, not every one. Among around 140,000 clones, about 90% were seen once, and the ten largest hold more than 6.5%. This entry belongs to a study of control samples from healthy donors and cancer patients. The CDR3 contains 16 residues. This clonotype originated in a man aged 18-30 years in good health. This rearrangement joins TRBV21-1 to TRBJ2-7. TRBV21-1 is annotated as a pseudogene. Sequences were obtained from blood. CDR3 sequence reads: CASSKFVWQGASEQYF. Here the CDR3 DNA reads TGTGCCAGCAGCAAATTTGTTTGGCAGGGAGCTTCCGAGCAGTACTTC.